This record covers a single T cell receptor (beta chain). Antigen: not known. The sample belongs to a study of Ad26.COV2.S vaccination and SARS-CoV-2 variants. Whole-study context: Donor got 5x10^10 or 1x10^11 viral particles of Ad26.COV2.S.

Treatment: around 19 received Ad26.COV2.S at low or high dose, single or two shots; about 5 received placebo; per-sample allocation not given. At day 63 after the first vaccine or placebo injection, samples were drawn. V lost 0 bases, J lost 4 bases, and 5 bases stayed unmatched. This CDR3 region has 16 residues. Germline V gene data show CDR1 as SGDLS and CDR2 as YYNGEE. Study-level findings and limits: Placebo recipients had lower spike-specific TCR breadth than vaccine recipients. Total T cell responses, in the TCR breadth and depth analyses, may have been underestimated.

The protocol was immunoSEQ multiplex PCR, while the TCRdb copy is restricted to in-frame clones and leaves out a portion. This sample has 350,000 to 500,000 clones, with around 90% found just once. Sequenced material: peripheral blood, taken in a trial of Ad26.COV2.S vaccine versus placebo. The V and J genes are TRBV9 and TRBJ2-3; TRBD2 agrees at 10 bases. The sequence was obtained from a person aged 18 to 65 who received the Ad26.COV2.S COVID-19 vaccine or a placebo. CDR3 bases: TGTGCCAGCAGCGTAGAAGCGGGAGGGCCCCCAGATACGCAGTATTTT. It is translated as CASSVEAGGPPDTQYF.